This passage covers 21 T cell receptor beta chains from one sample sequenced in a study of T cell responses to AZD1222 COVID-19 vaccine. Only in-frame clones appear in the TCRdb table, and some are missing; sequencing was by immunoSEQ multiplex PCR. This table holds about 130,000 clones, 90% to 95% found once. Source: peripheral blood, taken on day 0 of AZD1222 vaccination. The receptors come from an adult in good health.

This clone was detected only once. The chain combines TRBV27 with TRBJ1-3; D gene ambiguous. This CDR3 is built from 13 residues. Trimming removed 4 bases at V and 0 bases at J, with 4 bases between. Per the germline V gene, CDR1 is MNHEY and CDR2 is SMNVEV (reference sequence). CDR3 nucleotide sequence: TGTGCCAGCAGTTCCCTCTCTGGAAACACCATATATTTT. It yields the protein CASSSLSGNTIYF.

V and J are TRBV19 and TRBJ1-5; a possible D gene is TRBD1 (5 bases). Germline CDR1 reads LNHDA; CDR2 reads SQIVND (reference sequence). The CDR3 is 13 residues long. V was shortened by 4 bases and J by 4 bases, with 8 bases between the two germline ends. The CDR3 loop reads CASSNDRNQPQHF. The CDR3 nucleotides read TGTGCCAGTAGTAACGACAGAAATCAGCCCCAGCATTTT.

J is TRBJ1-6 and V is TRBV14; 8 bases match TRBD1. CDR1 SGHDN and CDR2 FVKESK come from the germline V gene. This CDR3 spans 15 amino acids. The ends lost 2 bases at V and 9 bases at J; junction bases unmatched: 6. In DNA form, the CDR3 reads TGTGCCAGCAGCCAAATCACAGGGGGTAGTTCACCCCTCCACTTT. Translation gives CASSQITGGSSPLHF.

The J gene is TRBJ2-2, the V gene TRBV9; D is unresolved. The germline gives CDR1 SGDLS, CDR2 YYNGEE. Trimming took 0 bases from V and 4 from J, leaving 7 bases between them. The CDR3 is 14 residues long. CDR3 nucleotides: TGTGCCAGCAGCGTAGGGAGTCTCACCGGGGAGCTGTTTTTT. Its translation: CASSVGSLTGELFF. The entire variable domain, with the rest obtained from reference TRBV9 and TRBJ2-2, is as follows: DSGVTQTPKHLITATGQRVTLRCSPRSGDLSVYWYQQSLDQGLQFLIQYYNGEERAKGNILERFSAQQFPDLHSELNLSSLELGDSALYFCASSVGSLTGELFFGEGSRLTVL.

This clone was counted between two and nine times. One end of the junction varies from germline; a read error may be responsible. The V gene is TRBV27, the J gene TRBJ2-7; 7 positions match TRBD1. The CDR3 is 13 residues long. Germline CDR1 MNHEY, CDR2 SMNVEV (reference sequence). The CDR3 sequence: CASSILDRTGALF. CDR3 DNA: TGTGCCAGCAGTATCTTGGACCGAACAGGGGCCTTGTTC.

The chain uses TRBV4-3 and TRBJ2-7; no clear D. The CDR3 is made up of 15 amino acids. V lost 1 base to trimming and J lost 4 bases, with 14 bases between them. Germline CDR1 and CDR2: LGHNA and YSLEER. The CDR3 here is CASSQGRGKVYEQYF. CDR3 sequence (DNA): TGCGCCAGCAGCCAAGGGAGAGGTAAGGTGTACGAGCAGTACTTC.

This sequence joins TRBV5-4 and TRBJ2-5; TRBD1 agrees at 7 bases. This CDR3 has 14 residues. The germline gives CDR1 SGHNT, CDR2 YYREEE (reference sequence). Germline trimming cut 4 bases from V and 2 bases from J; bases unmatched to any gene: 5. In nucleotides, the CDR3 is TGTGCCAGCAGCGAACAGGGGTTACAAGAGACCCAGTACTTC. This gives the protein CASSEQGLQETQYF.

CDR3 sequence reads: CSVEDRGTAEETQYF. The CDR3 DNA is TGCAGCGTTGAAGACAGGGGGACAGCTGAAGAGACCCAGTACTTC. The chain recombines TRBV29-1 with TRBJ2-5; 7 bases line up with TRBD1. Per germline, CDR1 SQVTM and CDR2 ANQGSEA. J was trimmed by 3 bases and V by 0 bases; bases with no gene match: 7. CDR3 length: 15 amino acids.

CDR3 sequence: CASSPDNFEQYF. The CDR3 coding sequence is TGTGCCAGCAGCCCAGACAACTTCGAGCAGTACTTC. This chain joins TRBV11-2 and TRBJ2-7; no definite D call. Germline values: CDR1 SGHAT, CDR2 FQNNGV. The CDR3 has 12 residues. V was pared by 5 bases and J by 6 bases, with 11 bases between.

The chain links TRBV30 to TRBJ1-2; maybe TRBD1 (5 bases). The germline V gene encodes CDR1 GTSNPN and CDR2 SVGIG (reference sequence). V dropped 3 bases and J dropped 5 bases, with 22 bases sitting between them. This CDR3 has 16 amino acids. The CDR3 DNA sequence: TGTGCCTGGAGCCTTACCGGGACGGACGTTAAGTATGGCTACACCTTC. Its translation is CAWSLTGTDVKYGYTF.

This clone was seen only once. The CDR3 loop is CASSFQGSTEAFF. CDR3 nucleotide sequence: TGCGCCAGCAGCTTCCAGGGAAGCACTGAAGCTTTCTTT. V is TRBV5-1 and J is TRBJ1-1; maybe TRBD1 (5 bases). Germline-derived CDR1 and CDR2 are SGHRS and YFSETQ. V lost 2 bases, J lost 4 bases, and 9 bases lay in between. The CDR3 length is 13 residues.

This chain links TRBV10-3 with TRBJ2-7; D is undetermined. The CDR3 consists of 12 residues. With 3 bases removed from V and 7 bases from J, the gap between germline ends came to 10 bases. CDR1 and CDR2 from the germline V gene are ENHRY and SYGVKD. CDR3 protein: CAISDLGSEQYF. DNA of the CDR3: TGTGCCATCAGTGATTTAGGCTCGGAGCAGTACTTC.

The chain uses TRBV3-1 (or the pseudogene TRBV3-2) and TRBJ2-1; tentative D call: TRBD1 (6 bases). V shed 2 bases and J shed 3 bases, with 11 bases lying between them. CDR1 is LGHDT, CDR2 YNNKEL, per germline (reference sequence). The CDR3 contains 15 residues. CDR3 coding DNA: TGTGCCAGCAGCCAACAGGGGTTTGGCTACAATGAGCAGTTCTTC. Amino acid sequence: CASSQQGFGYNEQFF.

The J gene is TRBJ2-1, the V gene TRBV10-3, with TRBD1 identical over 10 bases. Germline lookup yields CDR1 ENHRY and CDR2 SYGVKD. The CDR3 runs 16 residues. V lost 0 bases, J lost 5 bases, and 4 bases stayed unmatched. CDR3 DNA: TGTGCCATCAGTGAGTCCGGGACAGGGGCCGACAATGAGCAGTTCTTC. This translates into CAISESGTGADNEQFF.

CDR3 sequence: CASSLQGMNTEAFF. DNA of the CDR3: TGCGCCAGCAGCTTACAGGGGATGAACACTGAAGCTTTCTTT. The V gene is TRBV5-1, the J gene TRBJ1-1; 7 positions match TRBD1. CDR3 length: 14 amino acids. Looked up from germline, CDR1 is SGHRS and CDR2 is YFSETQ. J gave up 0 bases and V 2 bases, and 1 base lay outside the gene matches.

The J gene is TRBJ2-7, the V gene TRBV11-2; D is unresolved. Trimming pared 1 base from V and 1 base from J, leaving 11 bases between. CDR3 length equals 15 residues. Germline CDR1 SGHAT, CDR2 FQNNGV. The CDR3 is CASSLGPFPSYEQYF. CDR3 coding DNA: TGTGCCAGCAGCTTAGGACCCTTCCCATCCTACGAGCAGTACTTC. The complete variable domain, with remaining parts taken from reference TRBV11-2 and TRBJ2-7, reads EAGVAQSPRYKIIEKRQSVAFWCNPISGHATLYWYQQILGQGPKLLIQFQNNGVVDDSQLPKDRFSAERLKGVDSTLKIQPAKLEDSAVYLCASSLGPFPSYEQYFGPGTRLTVT.

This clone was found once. The CDR3: CASSYGHANYGYTF. Written as DNA, the CDR3 is TGTGCCAGCAGTTACGGACACGCTAACTATGGCTACACCTTC. The chain carries TRBV6-2 or TRBV6-3 and TRBJ1-2, with a tentative D call TRBD1 (5 bases). CDR1 MNHEY and CDR2 SVGEGT come from the germline V gene. V lost 2 bases to trimming and J lost 0 bases, with 7 bases between them. The CDR3 runs to 14 residues.

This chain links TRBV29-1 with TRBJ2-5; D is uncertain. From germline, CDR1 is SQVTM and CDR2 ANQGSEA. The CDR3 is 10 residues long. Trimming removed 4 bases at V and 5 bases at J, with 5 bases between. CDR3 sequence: CSVVGETQYF. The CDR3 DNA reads TGCAGCGTTGTAGGGGAGACCCAGTACTTC.

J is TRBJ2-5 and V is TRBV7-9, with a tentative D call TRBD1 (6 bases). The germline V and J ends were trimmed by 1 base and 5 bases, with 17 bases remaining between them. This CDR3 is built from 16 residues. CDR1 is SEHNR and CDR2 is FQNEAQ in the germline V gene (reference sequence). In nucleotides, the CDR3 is TGTGCCAGCAGCTTAGTGTTGGGGGCAGGTCGGGAGACCCAGTACTTC. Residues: CASSLVLGAGRETQYF.

The CDR3 DNA follows: TGTGCCAGCAGTTCAGGACAGTTGTATGGCTACACCTTC. Its protein is CASSSGQLYGYTF. V usage is TRBV28 and J usage is TRBJ1-2; D perhaps matches TRBD1 (6 bases). The CDR3 contains 13 residues. V was clipped by 4 bases and J by 5 bases, with 11 bases between them. Germline V CDR1 and CDR2: MDHEN, SYDVKM.

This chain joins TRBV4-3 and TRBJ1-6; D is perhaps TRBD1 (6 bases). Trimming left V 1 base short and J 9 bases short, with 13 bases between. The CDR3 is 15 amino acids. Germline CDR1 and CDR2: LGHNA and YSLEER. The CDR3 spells CASSQGRGISSPLHF. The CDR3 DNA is TGCGCCAGCAGCCAAGGCAGGGGAATTAGTTCACCCCTCCACTTT.